The rows below give T cell receptor beta chains drawn from one sample of a study of T cell repertoires in ileal Crohn's disease. This table comes from immunoSEQ multiplex PCR, and its TCRdb copy is limited to in-frame clones, with some not included. The repertoire has roughly 13,000 clones, roughly four fifths of them found once; the top ten carry about 4.5%. Sequenced sample: ileal tissue. The receptors derive from an adult with Crohn's disease. Each CDR3 is given with its conserved first and last residue. Each record gives: D gene, V gene, J gene, CDR3 length, clone size, CDR3 DNA, CDR3 protein. D genes are given only for firm matches. Size values are once, few and many counts, or a class for expanded clones, and some rows have none.

TRBD1	TRBV9	TRBJ2-2	16	few	TGTGCCAGCAGCGTTCAGGGGGCGCGGGGAACCGGGGAGCTGTTTTTT	CASSVQGARGTGELFF
-	TRBV6-1	TRBJ2-7	14	-	TGTGCCAGCAGTCCCAGGGCTCGTATAGACGAGCAGTACTTC	CASSPRARIDEQYF
-	TRBV5-1	TRBJ1-3	16	-	TGCGCCAGCAGCAGAGAAGGACAGAGCTCTGGAAACACCATATATTTT	CASSREGQSSGNTIYF
-	TRBV6-1	TRBJ2-4	14	-	TGTGCCAGCAGTGAGCAGGGCCACAAAAACATTCAGTACTTC	CASSEQGHKNIQYF
TRBD1	TRBV18	TRBJ1-2	15	-	TGTGCCAGCTCACGAGCACAGGGGGCTAACTATGGCTACACCTTC	CASSRAQGANYGYTF
-	TRBV12-5	TRBJ2-5	15	-	TGTGCTAGTGGTTTGGGGGACGGGGGGCGGGAGACCCAGTACTTC	CASGLGDGGRETQYF
TRBD2	TRBV15	TRBJ2-5	15	-	TGTGCCACCAGCAGGACTAGCGGGGACCAAGAGACCCAGTACTTC	CATSRTSGDQETQYF
TRBD1	TRBV5-6	TRBJ1-5	19	medium-sized	TGTGCCAGCAGCTTGTTTTCTGGACAGGGGATGGAGGGCAATCAGCCCCAGCATTTT	CASSLFSGQGMEGNQPQHF
TRBD1	TRBV4-2	TRBJ1-4	16	-	TGTGCCAGCAGCCAAGCACCCGGGACAGGGAATGAAAAACTGTTTTTT	CASSQAPGTGNEKLFF
TRBD2	TRBV7-2	TRBJ2-7	16	-	TGTGCCAGCAGCAGACTAGCGGGGGGGTTCTCCTACGAGCAGTACTTC	CASSRLAGGFSYEQYF
-	TRBV2	TRBJ2-7	14	-	TGTGCCAGCAGTGAATTTCGCCGGGAATACGAGCAGTACTTC	CASSEFRREYEQYF
TRBD1	TRBV5-6	TRBJ1-6	17	few	TGTGCCAGCAGCGCCCGGGACAGGGGGTATGGTAGTTCACCCCTCCACTTT	CASSARDRGYGSSPLHF
-	TRBV6-5	TRBJ1-4	16	-	TGTGCCAGCAGTTACAGGGCCAGGTTAGCGGGTGAAAAACTGTTTTTT	CASSYRARLAGEKLFF
-	TRBV9	TRBJ1-2	13	-	TGTGCCAGCAGCGTAGCTGGGCTCGGTGGCTACACCTTC	CASSVAGLGGYTF
TRBD1	TRBV29-1	TRBJ2-2	14	-	TGCAGCGTTACCGGGACAGGGCGGACCGGGGAGCTGTTTTTT	CSVTGTGRTGELFF
-	TRBV30	TRBJ2-1	14	-	TGTGCCTGGAGTAGAAGGGGCTCCTACAATGAGCAGTTCTTC	CAWSRRGSYNEQFF
TRBD1	TRBV4-1	TRBJ2-2	15	-	TGCGCCAGCAGCCAAGCCGACAGGGGCGCCGGGGAGCTGTTTTTT	CASSQADRGAGELFF
TRBD1	TRBV28	TRBJ1-5	15	-	TGTGCCAGCAGGACAGGGGTAGAGGGCAATCAGCCCCAGCATTTT	CASRTGVEGNQPQHF
-	TRBV30	TRBJ1-1	13	-	TGTGCCTGGAGTTGGGGGCGCGGGACTGAAGCTTTCTTT	CAWSWGRGTEAFF
-	TRBV2	TRBJ2-7	13	-	TGTGCCAGCAGCCCGGGGTTCGTCTACGAGCAGTACTTC	CASSPGFVYEQYF
-	TRBV18	TRBJ1-3	17	-	TGTGCCAGCTCACCCACTGCCCAGGGGAGCTCTGGAAACACCATATATTTT	CASSPTAQGSSGNTIYF